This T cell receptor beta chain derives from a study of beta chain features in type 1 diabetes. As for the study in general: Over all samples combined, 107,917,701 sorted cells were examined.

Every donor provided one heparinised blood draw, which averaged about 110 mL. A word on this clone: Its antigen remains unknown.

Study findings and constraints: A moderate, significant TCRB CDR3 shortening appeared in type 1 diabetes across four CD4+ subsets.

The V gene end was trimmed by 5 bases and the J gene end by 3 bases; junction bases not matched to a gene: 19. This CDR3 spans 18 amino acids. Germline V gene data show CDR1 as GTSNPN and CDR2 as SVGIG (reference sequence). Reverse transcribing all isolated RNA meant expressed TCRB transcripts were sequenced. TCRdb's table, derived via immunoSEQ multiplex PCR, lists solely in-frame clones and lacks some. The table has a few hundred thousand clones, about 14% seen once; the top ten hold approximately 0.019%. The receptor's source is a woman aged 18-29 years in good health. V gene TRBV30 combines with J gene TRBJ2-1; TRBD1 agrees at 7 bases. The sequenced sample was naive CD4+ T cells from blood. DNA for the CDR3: TGTGCCTGGGCCTTCTTTAGGGGGCCATCCTTTCGCTACAATGAGCAGTTCTTC. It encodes CAWAFFRGPSFRYNEQFF.